Each of the 27 T cell receptor beta chains below was sequenced from the same sample in a study of T cells in Graves' hyperthyroidism and ophthalmopathy. The TCR beta CDR3 regions underwent amplification using RNA transcripts as the source. First-round RT-PCR targeting the TCR CDR3 was performed with the HTBI primer set. Via MiXCR, TCRdb re-called the multiplex PCR reads, giving one row per CDR3 protein. The sample holds around 400,000 distinct CDR3 sequences, around 16% seen once. Sequencing was performed on blood. The receptors derive from a woman under 30 with Graves' hyperthyroidism that later progressed to Graves' ophthalmopathy.

This clonotype was picked up many times. The rearrangement links TRBV27 to TRBJ2-3; D unclear. Germline lookup yields CDR1 MNHEY and CDR2 SMNVEV (reference sequence). Between the trimmed V and J ends, which lost 3 bases and 1 base, there was a span of 11 bases. The CDR3 runs to 15 residues. The CDR3: CASSFLSDRTDTQYF. In nucleotides, the CDR3 is TGTGCCAGCAGTTTTTTAAGCGACCGCACAGATACGCAGTATTTT.

The chain combines TRBV29-1 with TRBJ2-1, with D hard to call. CDR3 length equals 12 residues. V lost 4 bases and J lost 0, with 4 bases in between. Germline CDR1 is SQVTM and CDR2 is ANQGSEA. The CDR3 region is CSVALSYNEQFF. In DNA, the CDR3 is TGCAGCGTTGCGCTCTCCTACAATGAGCAGTTCTTC.

This clonotype was counted at least ten times. The chain has TRBV6-1 and TRBJ2-1, with TRBD1 identical over 9 bases. CDR3 length: 21 residues. Germline V gene sequence: CDR1 MNHNS, CDR2 SASEGT. The V segment lost 5 bases and the J segment 3 bases; nucleotides outside the gene matches: 23. Here the CDR3 reads CASSSLTSRDRDGVGYNEQFF. The CDR3 nucleotides read TGTGCCAGCAGTTCCCTTACGTCCCGGGACAGGGATGGGGTGGGCTACAATGAGCAGTTCTTC.

This clonotype was seen many times. J is TRBJ1-5 and V is TRBV27; D might be TRBD1 (5 bases). V lost 2 bases, J lost 6 bases, and 8 bases lay in between. The CDR3 length is 13 residues. CDR1 MNHEY and CDR2 SMNVEV come from the germline V gene (reference sequence). CDR3 protein: CASSLQGSQPQHF. The CDR3 DNA follows: TGTGCCAGCAGTTTACAGGGCAGTCAGCCCCAGCATTTT.

There are many counts of this clonotype. The CDR3 loop reads CAISARGGSGTEAFF. The CDR3 DNA reads as TGTGCCATCAGTGCCCGGGGAGGTTCGGGCACTGAAGCTTTCTTT. V usage is TRBV10-3 and J usage is TRBJ1-1, with D unresolved. V was cut by 4 bases and J by 4 bases, with 16 bases left in between. The germline CDR1 and CDR2 sequences are ENHRY and SYGVKD. The length of the CDR3 is 15 residues.

The sample holds many counts of this clonotype. This sequence joins TRBV3-1 and TRBJ2-1, with 9 bases aligning to TRBD2. Trimming took 3 bases from V and 7 from J; bases not matched to a gene: 7. Germline V gives CDR1 LGHDT, CDR2 YNNKEL (reference sequence). The CDR3 is 15 amino acids. In DNA form, the CDR3 reads TGTGCCAGCAGCCAGACTAGCGGTTCTTCGAATGAGCAGTTCTTC. It translates to CASSQTSGSSNEQFF.

This sequence joins TRBV2 and TRBJ2-7, with a tentative D call TRBD2 (6 bases). The germline V gene encodes CDR1 SNHLY and CDR2 FYNNEI. The V and J ends lost 6 bases and 3 bases respectively, with 15 bases between them. The CDR3 is made up of 14 amino acids. CDR3 nucleotide sequence: TGTGCCAGCAGCTTAGGAGGGTATGGCTACGAGCAGTACTTC. This codes for CASSLGGYGYEQYF.

This clonotype has a handful of counts. The CDR3 is CASSLNSPETQYF. The DNA of the CDR3 is TGTGCCAGCAGCCTCAATTCCCCAGAGACCCAGTACTTC. This sequence joins TRBV27 and TRBJ2-5; D gene uncertain. The germline gives CDR1 MNHEY, CDR2 SMNVEV (reference sequence). The CDR3 totals 13 residues. Trimming pared 6 bases from V and 4 bases from J, leaving 12 bases between.

There are a few counts of this clonotype. The rearrangement joins TRBV7-2 to TRBJ2-7, with 9 bases matching TRBD2. Germline V gene lookup returns CDR1 SGHTA and CDR2 FQGNSA. The J segment lost 3 bases and the V segment lost 0 bases, leaving 6 bases of the junction unmatched. The CDR3 is 16 amino acids. The CDR3 sequence: CASSLAPTSGNYEQYF. As DNA, the CDR3 is TGTGCCAGCAGCTTAGCTCCGACTAGCGGAAACTACGAGCAGTACTTC.

This clonotype was seen at least ten times. The chain employs TRBV29-1 and TRBJ1-2; 8 nucleotides agree with TRBD1. Germline CDR1 is SQVTM and CDR2 is ANQGSEA. This CDR3 is 13 amino acids long. Germline trimming cut 0 bases from V and 7 bases from J; bases unmatched to any gene: 4. CDR3 DNA sequence: TGCAGCGTTGAAGACAGGGGGCAGGGTGGCTACACCTTC. This translates into CSVEDRGQGGYTF.

V is TRBV19 and J is TRBJ1-2; D may be TRBD1 (5 bases). This CDR3 has 13 amino acids. Germline-derived CDR1 and CDR2 are LNHDA and SQIVND (reference sequence). The V gene lost 11 bases and the J gene lost 0 bases, with 13 bases spanning the gap. Written as DNA, the CDR3 is TGTGCCCAAGGGGACGGATCTAACTATGGCTACACCTTC. Protein sequence: CAQGDGSNYGYTF. Supplemented by reference TRBV19 and TRBJ1-2, the full variable domain reads DGGITQSPKYLFRKEGQNVTLSCEQNLNHDAMYWYRQDPGQGLRLIYYSQIVNDFQKGDIAEGYSVSREKKESFPLTVTSAQKNPTAFYLCAQGDGSNYGYTFGSGTRLTVV.

The chain links TRBV20-1 to TRBJ1-1, with a possible D match to TRBD1 (6 bases). The CDR3 length is 14 residues. With 3 bases removed from V and 5 bases from J, the gap between germline ends came to 16 bases. Germline V CDR1 and CDR2: DFQATT, SNEGSKA (reference sequence). CDR3 nucleotide sequence: TGCAGTGCTAGGGCGGGGGGCCGAACTACTGAAGCTTTCTTT. This gives the protein CSARAGGRTTEAFF.

This clonotype was seen more than once but under ten times. Compared with germline, one end of the junction differs, possibly owing to a read error. This rearrangement joins TRBV12-3 or TRBV12-4 to TRBJ2-7, with TRBD2 matching 7 bases. The length of the CDR3 is 13 residues. Here the CDR3 DNA reads TGTGTCAGCAGTCCCGGACTAGCCTACGAGCAGTACTTC. Protein sequence: CVSSPGLAYEQYF.

The V gene is TRBV10-2, the J gene TRBJ1-5, with 8 nucleotides matching TRBD1. V shed 6 bases and J 2 bases; nucleotides not matched to a gene: 9. This CDR3 is 16 amino acids long. Germline V gene sequence: CDR1 WSHSY, CDR2 SAAADI. As DNA, the CDR3 is TGCGCCAGCAGACAATCCGAGACAGGGGGCAATCAGCCCCAGCATTTT. Amino acids: CASRQSETGGNQPQHF.

This clonotype has ten or more counts. The V call is TRBV28, the J call TRBJ2-5, with unresolved D. This CDR3 has 14 residues. Per germline, CDR1 MDHEN and CDR2 SYDVKM. V was clipped by 3 bases and J by 3 bases, with 11 bases between them. For the CDR3, the DNA is TGTGCCAGCAGTTTTCCCTCTGCAGAAGAGACCCAGTACTTC. Protein product: CASSFPSAEETQYF.

The chain employs TRBV28 and TRBJ2-4, with TRBD1 as a possible D gene (5 bases). Trimming took off 4 bases at V and 2 bases at J, with 15 bases between the two ends. Germline CDR1 and CDR2: MDHEN and SYDVKM. The CDR3 extends over 16 amino acids. CDR3 DNA: TGTGCCAGCAGTTCCTTCCCAGGGCTGACCAAAAACATTCAGTACTTC. It translates to CASSSFPGLTKNIQYF.

This clonotype was found many times. The rearrangement joins TRBV6-6 to TRBJ2-7, with 9 bases lining up with TRBD1. J was trimmed by 3 bases and V by 0 bases; bases with no gene match: 3. CDR1 MNHNY and CDR2 SVGAGI come from the germline V gene (reference sequence). The CDR3 runs to 15 residues. Here the CDR3 DNA reads TGTGCCAGCAGTTACTCAGGGACAGGGCGCTACGAGCAGTACTTC. This encodes CASSYSGTGRYEQYF.

This clonotype was recorded at least ten times. The genes are TRBV12-3 or TRBV12-4 and TRBJ1-2, with TRBD1 identical over 8 bases. V gave up 7 bases and J gave up 7 bases; unmatched junction bases: 5. The CDR3 covers 12 residues. The CDR3 is CASTADRAGYTF. The CDR3 DNA reads as TGTGCCAGCACCGCGGACAGGGCTGGCTACACCTTC.

There are many counts of this clonotype. The V call is TRBV27, the J call TRBJ2-1, with D perhaps being TRBD1 or TRBD2 (5 bases each). CDR1 MNHEY and CDR2 SMNVEV come from the germline V gene (reference sequence). V lost 5 bases to trimming and J lost 5 bases, with 7 bases between them. The CDR3 is 12 amino acids. The CDR3 bases are TGTGCCAGCAGTGAGGGGAACAATGAGCAGTTCTTC. As protein: CASSEGNNEQFF.

This clonotype occurred many times. The chain joins TRBV20-1 to TRBJ2-7; TRBD1 matches at 10 bases. Germline V CDR1 and CDR2: DFQATT, SNEGSKA (reference sequence). V lost 3 bases, J lost 2 bases, and 4 bases stayed unmatched. There are 14 residues in the CDR3. The CDR3 DNA sequence: TGCAGTGCTAGTCCGGGACAGGGGACCTACGAGCAGTACTTC. Its protein product is CSASPGQGTYEQYF.

The chain links TRBV2 to TRBJ2-7; 10 bases agree with TRBD2. Trimming took 11 bases from V and 6 from J; bases not matched to a gene: 7. The CDR3 consists of 12 residues. In germline, CDR1 is SNHLY, CDR2 FYNNEI. CDR3 residues: CAGNLAGVEQYF. The CDR3 DNA sequence: TGTGCCGGCAATCTAGCGGGAGTCGAGCAGTACTTC.

J is TRBJ2-1 and V is TRBV6-5; TRBD2 aligns across 7 bases. Trimming took 2 bases from V and 3 from J; bases not matched to a gene: 7. Germline values: CDR1 MNHEY, CDR2 SVGAGI. This CDR3 region has 16 residues. CDR3 bases: TGTGCCAGCAGTTACGATGGGGGGGTCCTCTACAATGAGCAGTTCTTC. It codes for CASSYDGGVLYNEQFF.

In its sample, this clonotype was seen a few times. This may stem from a read error, because a much larger clone lies one nucleotide away. This rearrangement joins TRBV28 to TRBJ2-3; possible D gene TRBD1, 6 bases. This CDR3 has 14 amino acids. Trimming pared 8 bases from V and 4 bases from J, leaving 16 bases between. The germline V gene encodes CDR1 MDHEN and CDR2 SYDVKM. The CDR3 sequence is CASFAGEGADTQYF. The DNA for the CDR3 is TGTGCCAGCTTTGCCGGAGAGGGGGCAGATACGCAGTATTTT.

This clonotype was seen a handful of times. Compared with germline, one end of the junction differs, possibly owing to a read error. The chain has TRBV13 and TRBJ2-7; 7 nucleotides match TRBD1. The CDR3 is 14 amino acids. In germline, CDR1 is PRHDT, CDR2 FYEKMQ (reference sequence). Written as DNA, the CDR3 is TGTGCCAGCAGCGACAGGGAAATTGGCTACGAGCGGTACTTC. Encoded protein: CASSDREIGYERYF.

Regarding this clonotype: Its ends do not fully match the called genes, so a read error is possible. This chain connects TRBV3-1 to TRBJ2-1, with D possibly TRBD1 on 5 matching bases. Looked up from germline, CDR1 is LGHDT and CDR2 is YNNKEL (reference sequence). The CDR3 extends over 13 amino acids. The CDR3, as DNA: TGTGCCAGCAGCAAACCAGGGTACAATGGGCAGTTCTTC. Translation: CASSKPGYNGQFF.

This clonotype was found a few times. This sequence may be a read error, since a much larger clone differs from it by one base. This rearrangement joins TRBV27 to TRBJ2-3; D unclear. This CDR3 has 15 residues. Germline V CDR1 and CDR2: MNHEY, SMNVEV (reference sequence). CDR3 in DNA: TGTGCCAGAAGTTGGAGCCCCCGGATGAGAGATACGCAGTATTTT. Translating gives CARSWSPRMRDTQYF.

This clonotype was detected ten times or more. The rearrangement joins TRBV4-3 to TRBJ2-7, with D unresolved. The germline V gene encodes CDR1 LGHNA and CDR2 YSLEER. The CDR3 loop spans 14 amino acids. V was trimmed by 4 bases and J by 0 bases, leaving 10 bases between them. DNA for the CDR3: TGCGCCAGCAGCCCGACCGAACCCTCCTACGAGCAGTACTTC. Encoded protein: CASSPTEPSYEQYF.